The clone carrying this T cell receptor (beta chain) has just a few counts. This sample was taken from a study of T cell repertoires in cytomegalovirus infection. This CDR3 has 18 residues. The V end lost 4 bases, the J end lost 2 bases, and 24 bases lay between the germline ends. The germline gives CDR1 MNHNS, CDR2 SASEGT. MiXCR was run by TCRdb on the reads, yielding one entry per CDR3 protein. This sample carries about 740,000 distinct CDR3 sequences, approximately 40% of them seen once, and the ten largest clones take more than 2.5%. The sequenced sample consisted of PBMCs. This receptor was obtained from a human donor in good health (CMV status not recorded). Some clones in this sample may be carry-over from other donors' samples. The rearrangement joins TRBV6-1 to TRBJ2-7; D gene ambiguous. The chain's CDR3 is CASSASDPTGYQAYEQYF. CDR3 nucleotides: TGTGCCAGCAGTGCCTCGGACCCAACCGGCTACCAAGCCTACGAGCAGTACTTC.